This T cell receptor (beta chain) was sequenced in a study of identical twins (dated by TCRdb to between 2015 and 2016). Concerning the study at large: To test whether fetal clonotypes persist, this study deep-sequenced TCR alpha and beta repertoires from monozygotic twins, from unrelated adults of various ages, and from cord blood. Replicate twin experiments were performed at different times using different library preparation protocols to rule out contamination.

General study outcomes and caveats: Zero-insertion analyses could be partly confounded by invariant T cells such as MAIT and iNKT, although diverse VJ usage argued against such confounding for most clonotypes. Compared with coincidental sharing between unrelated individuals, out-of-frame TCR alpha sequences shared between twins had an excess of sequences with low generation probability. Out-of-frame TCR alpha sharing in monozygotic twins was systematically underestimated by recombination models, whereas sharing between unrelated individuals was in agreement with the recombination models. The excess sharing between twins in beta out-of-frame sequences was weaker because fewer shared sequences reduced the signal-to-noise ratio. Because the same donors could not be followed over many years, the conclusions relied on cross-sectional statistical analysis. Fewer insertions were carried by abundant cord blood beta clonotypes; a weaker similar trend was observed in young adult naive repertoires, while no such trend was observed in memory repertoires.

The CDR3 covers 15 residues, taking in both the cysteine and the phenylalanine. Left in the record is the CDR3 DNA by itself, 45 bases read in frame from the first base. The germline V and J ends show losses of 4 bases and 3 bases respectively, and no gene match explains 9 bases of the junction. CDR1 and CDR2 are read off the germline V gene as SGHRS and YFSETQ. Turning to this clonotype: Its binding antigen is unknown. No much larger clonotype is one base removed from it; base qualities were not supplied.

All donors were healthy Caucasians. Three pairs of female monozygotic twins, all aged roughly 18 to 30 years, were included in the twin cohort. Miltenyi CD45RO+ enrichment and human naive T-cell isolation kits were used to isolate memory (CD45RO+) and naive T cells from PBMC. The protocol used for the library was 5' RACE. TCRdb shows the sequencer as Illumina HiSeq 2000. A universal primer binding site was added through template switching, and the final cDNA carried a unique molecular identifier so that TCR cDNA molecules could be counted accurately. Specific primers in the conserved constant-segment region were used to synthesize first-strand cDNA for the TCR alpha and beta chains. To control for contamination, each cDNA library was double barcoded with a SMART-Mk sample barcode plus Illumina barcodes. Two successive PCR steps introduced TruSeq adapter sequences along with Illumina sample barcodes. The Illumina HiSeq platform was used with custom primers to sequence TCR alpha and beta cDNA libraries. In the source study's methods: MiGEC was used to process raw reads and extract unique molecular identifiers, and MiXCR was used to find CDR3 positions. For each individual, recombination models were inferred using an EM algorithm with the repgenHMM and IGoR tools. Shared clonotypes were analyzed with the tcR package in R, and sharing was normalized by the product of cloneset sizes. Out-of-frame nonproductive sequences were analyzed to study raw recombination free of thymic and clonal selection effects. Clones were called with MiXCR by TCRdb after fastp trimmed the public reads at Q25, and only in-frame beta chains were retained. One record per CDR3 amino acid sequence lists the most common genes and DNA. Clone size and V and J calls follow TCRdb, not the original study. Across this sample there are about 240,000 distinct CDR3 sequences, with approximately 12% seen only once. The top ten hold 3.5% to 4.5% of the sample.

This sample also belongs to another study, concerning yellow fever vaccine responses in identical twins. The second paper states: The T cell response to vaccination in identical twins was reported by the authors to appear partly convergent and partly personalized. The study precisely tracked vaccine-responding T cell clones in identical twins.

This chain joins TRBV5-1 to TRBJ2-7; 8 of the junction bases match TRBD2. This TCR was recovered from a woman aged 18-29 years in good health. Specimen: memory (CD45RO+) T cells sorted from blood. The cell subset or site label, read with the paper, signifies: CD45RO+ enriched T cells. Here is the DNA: TGCGCCAGCAGCCCGAGCGGGGGCGGATACTACGAGCAGTACTTC. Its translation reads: CASSPSGGGYYEQYF.